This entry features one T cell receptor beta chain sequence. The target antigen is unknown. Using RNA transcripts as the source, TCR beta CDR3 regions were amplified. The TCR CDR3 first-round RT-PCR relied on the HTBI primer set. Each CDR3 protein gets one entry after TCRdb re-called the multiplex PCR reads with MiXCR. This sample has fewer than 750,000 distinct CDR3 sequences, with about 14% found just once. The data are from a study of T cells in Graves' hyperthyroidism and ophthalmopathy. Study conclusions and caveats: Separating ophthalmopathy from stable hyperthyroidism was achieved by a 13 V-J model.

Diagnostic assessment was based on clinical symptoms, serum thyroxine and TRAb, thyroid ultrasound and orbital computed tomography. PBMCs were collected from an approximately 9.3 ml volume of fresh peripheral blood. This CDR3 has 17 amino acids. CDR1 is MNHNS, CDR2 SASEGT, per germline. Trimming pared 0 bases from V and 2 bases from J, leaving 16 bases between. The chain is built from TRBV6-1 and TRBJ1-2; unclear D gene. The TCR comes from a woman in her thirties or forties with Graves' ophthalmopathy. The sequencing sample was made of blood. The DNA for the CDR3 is TGTGCCAGCAGTGAAGCGACGACCCAAGCAATCAACTATGGCTACACCTTC. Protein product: CASSEATTQAINYGYTF.